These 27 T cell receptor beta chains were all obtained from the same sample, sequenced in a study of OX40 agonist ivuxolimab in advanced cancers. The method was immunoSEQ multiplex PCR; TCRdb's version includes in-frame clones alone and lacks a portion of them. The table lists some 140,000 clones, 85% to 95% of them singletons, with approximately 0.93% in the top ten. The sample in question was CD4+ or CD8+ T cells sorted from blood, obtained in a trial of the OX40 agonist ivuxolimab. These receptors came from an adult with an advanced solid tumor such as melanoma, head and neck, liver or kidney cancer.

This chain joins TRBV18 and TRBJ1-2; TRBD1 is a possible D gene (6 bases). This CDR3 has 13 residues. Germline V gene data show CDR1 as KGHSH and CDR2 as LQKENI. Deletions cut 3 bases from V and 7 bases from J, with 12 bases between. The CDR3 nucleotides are TGTGCCAGCTCACCCGGACAGAAAGTTGGCTACACCTTC. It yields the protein CASSPGQKVGYTF. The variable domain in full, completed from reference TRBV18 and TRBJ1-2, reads NAGVMQNPRHLVRRRGQEARLRCSPMKGHSHVYWYRQLPEEGLKFMVYLQKENIIDESGMPKERFSAEFPKEGPSILRIQQVVRGDSAAYFCASSPGQKVGYTFGSGTRLTVV.

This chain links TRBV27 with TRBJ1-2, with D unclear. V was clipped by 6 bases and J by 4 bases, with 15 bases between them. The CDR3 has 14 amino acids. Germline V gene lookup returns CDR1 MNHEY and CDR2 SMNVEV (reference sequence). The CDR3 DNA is TGTGCCAGCAGCCGAACCCTGGGGATCTATGGCTACACCTTC. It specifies CASSRTLGIYGYTF.

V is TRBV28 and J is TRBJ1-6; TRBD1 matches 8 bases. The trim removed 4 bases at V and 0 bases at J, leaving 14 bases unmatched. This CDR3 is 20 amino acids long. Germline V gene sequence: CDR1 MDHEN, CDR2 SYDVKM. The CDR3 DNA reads TGTGCCAGCAGTTATGGGAGGGGACAGGCGCCCAGCTCCTATAATTCACCCCTCCACTTT. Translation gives CASSYGRGQAPSSYNSPLHF. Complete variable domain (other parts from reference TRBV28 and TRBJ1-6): DVKVTQSSRYLVKRTGEKVFLECVQDMDHENMFWYRQDPGLGLRLIYFSYDVKMKEKGDIPEGYSVSREKKERFSLILESASTNQTSMYLCASSYGRGQAPSSYNSPLHFGNGTRLTVT.

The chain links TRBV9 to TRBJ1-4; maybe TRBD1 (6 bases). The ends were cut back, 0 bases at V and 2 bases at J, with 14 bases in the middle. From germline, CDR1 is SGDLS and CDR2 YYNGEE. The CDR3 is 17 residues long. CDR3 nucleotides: TGTGCCAGCAGCGTAGGTGCTGGGGGCGCGACTAATGAAAAACTGTTTTTT. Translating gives CASSVGAGGATNEKLFF.

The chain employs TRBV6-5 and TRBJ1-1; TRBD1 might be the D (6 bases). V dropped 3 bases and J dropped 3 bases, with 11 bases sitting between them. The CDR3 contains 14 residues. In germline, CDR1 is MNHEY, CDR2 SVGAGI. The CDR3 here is CASSYPDRHTEAFF. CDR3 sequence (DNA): TGTGCCAGCAGTTATCCCGACAGGCACACTGAAGCTTTCTTT.

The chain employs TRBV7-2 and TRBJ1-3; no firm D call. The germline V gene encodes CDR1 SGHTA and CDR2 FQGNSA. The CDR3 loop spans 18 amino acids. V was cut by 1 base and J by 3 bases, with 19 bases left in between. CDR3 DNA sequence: TGTGCCAGCAGCTTAGTGTATTCCGGAGGGAAGGGTGGAAACACCATATATTTT. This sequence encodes CASSLVYSGGKGGNTIYF. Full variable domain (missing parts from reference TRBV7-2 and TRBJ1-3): GAGVSQSPSNKVTEKGKDVELRCDPISGHTALYWYRQSLGQGLEFLIYFQGNSAPDKSGLPSDRFSAERTGGSVSTLTIQRTQQEDSAVYLCASSLVYSGGKGGNTIYFGEGSWLTVV.

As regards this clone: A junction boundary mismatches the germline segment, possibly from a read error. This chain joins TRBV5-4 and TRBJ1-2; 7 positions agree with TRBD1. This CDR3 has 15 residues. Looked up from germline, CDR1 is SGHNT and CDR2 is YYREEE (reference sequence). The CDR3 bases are TGTGCCAGCAGCTCGCGGGACAGATCTAACTATGGCCACACCTTC. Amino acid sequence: CASSSRDRSNYGHTF.

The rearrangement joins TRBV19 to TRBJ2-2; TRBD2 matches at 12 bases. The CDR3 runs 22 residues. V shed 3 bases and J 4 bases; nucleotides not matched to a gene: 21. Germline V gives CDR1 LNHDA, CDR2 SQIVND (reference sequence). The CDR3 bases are TGTGCCAGTAGTATCGCCCCCCCCAGGGGGTGGACTAGCGGGGTGAGCACCGGGGAGCTGTTTTTT. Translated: CASSIAPPRGWTSGVSTGELFF.

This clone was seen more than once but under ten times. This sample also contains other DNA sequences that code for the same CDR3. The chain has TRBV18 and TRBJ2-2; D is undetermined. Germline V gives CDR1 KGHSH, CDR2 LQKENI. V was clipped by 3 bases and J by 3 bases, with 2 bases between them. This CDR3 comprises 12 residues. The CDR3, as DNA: TGTGCCAGCTCACCTTACACCGGGGAGCTGTTTTTT. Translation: CASSPYTGELFF.

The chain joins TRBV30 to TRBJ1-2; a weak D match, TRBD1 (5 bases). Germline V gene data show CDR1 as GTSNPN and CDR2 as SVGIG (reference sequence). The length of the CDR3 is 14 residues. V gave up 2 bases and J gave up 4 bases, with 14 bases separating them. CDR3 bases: TGTGCCTGGAGTCCCGGGGGATTCCTCTATGGCTACACCTTC. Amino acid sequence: CAWSPGGFLYGYTF.

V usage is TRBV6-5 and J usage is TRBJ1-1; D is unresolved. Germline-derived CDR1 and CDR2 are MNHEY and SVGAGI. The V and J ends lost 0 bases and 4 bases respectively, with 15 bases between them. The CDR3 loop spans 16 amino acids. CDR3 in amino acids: CASSYSGLSSGTEAFF. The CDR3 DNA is TGTGCCAGCAGTTACTCGGGGTTGTCATCGGGCACTGAAGCTTTCTTT.

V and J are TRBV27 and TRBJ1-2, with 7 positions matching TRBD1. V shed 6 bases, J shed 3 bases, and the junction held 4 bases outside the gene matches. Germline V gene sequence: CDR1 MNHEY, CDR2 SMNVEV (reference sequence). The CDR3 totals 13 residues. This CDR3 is CASSRGVDYGYTF. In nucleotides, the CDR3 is TGTGCCAGCAGCAGGGGGGTCGACTATGGCTACACCTTC.

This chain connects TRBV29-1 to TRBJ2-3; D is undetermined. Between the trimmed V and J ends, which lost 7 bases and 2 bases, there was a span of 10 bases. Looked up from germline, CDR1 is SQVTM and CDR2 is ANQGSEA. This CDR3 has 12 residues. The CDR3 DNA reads TGCAGCGGCGGTACAGTCACAGATACGCAGTATTTT. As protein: CSGGTVTDTQYF.

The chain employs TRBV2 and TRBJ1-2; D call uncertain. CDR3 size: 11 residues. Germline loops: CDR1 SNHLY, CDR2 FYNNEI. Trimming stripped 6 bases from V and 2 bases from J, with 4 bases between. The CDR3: CASRENYGYTF. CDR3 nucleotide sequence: TGTGCCAGCAGGGAGAACTATGGCTACACCTTC.

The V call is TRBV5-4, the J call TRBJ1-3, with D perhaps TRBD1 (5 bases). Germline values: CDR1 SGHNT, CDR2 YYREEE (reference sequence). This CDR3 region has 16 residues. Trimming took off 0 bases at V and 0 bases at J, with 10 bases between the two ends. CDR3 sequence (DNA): TGTGCCAGCAGCTTGGGGGGCAGGATCTCTGGAAACACCATATATTTT. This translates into CASSLGGRISGNTIYF.

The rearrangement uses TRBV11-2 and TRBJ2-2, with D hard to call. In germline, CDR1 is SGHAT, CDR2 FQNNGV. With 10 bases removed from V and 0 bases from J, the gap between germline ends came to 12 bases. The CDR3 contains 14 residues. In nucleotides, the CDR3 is TGTGCCACCGCGAGGCCCGCGAACACCGGGGAGCTGTTTTTT. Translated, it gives CATARPANTGELFF.

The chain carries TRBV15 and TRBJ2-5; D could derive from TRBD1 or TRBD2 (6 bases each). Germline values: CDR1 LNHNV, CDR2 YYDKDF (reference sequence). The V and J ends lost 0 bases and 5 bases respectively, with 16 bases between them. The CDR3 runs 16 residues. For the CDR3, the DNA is TGTGCCACCAGCAGAGACCCAGGGGTAGGGAGGGAGACCCAGTACTTC. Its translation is CATSRDPGVGRETQYF.

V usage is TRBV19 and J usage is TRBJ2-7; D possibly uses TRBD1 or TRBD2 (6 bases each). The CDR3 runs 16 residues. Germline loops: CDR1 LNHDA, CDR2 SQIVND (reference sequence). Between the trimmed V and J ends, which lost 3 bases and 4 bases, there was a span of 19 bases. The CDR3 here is CASSIGGGGGSYEQYF. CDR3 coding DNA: TGTGCCAGTAGTATTGGGGGCGGCGGAGGGTCATACGAGCAGTACTTC.

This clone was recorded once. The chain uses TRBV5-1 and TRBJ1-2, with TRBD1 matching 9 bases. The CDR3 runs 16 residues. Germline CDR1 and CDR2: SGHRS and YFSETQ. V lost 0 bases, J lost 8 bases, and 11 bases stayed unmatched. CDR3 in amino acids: CASSLAPGQGGRGYTF. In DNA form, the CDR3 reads TGCGCCAGCAGCTTGGCACCGGGACAGGGAGGTCGGGGCTACACCTTC.

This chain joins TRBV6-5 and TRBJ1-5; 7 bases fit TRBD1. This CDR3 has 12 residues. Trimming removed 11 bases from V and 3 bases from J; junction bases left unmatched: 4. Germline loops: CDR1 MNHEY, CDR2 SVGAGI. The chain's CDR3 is CAAGQINQPQHF. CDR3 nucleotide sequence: TGTGCCGCGGGACAGATCAATCAGCCCCAGCATTTT.

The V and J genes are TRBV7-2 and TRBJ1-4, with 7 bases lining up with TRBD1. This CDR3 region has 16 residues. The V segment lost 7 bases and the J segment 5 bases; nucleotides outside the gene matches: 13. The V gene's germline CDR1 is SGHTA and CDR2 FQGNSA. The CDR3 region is CASTINSGGANEKLFF. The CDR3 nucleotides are TGTGCCAGCACCATAAACTCAGGGGGTGCGAATGAAAAACTGTTTTTT.

The DNA of the CDR3 is TGTGCCAGCAGTTCAAGACCAGCGGGAGTAGACAATGAGCAGTTCTTC. Its translation: CASSSRPAGVDNEQFF. The gene calls are TRBV28 and TRBJ2-1; 8 positions match TRBD2. The CDR3 has 16 amino acids. V dropped 4 bases and J dropped 5; count of bases not matched to a gene: 10. CDR1 is MDHEN, CDR2 SYDVKM, per germline.

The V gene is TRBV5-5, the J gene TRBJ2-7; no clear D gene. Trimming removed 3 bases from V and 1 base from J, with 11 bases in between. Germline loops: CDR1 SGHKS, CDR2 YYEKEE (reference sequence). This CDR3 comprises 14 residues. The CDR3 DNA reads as TGTGCCAGCAGCTCTACGGCAGGATCCTACGAGCAGTACTTC. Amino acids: CASSSTAGSYEQYF. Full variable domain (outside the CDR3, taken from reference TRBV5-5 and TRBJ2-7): DAGVTQSPTHLIKTRGQQVTLRCSPISGHKSVSWYQQVLGQGPQFIFQYYEKEERGRGNFPDRFSARQFPNYSSELNVNALLLGDSALYLCASSSTAGSYEQYFGPGTRLTVT.

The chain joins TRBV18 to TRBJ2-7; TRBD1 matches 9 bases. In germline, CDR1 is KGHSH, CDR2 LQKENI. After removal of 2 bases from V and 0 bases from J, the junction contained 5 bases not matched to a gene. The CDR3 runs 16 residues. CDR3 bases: TGTGCCAGCTCACCATTTGAGACAGGGGGCTCCTACGAGCAGTACTTC. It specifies CASSPFETGGSYEQYF.

The CDR3 sequence: CASSPLSRETQYF. The DNA for the CDR3 is TGTGCCAGCTCACCTCTGAGCCGAGAGACCCAGTACTTC. The chain recombines TRBV18 with TRBJ2-5; D is ambiguous. CDR1 and CDR2 (germline): KGHSH, LQKENI. V gave up 3 bases and J gave up 4 bases, with 9 bases separating them. The CDR3 totals 13 residues.

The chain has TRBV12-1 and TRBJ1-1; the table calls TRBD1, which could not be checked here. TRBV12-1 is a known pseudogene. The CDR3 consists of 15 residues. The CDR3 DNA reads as TGTGCCAGCAACAGGGGGGAGATTGTGAACACTGAAGCTTTCTTT. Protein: CASNRGEIVNTEAFF.

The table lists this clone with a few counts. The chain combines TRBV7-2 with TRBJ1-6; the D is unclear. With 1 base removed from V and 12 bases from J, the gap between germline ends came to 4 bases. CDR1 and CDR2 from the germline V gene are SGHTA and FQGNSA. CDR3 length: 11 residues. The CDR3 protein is CASSLVEPLHF. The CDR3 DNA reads TGTGCCAGCAGCTTAGTGGAACCCCTCCACTTT.